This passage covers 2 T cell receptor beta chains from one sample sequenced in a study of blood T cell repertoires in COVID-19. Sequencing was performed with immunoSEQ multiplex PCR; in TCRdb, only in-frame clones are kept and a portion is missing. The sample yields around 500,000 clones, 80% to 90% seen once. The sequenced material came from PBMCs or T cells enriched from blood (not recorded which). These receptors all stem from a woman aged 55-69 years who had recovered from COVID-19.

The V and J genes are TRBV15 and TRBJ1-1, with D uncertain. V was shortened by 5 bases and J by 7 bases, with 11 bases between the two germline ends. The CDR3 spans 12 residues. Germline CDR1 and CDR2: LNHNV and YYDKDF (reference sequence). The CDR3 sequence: CATSLGRFEAFF. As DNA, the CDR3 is TGTGCCACCAGCCTCGGGAGGTTTGAAGCTTTCTTT.

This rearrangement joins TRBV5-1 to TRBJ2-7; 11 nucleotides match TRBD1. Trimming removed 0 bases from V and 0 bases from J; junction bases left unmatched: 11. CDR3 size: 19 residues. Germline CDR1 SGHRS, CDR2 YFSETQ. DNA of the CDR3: TGCGCCAGCAGCTTGGCTCCCGGACAGGGGGCTTTCTCCTCCTACGAGCAGTACTTC. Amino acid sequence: CASSLAPGQGAFSSYEQYF.